These 22 T cell receptor beta chains were sequenced from one sample in a study of naive and memory T cell subsets. TCR cDNA received a 3' ligated oligonucleotide that carried a UMI. Four PCR rounds used nested alpha and beta constant region primers plus the SP2 primer. TCRdb processed the 5' RACE reads anew with MiXCR; each CDR3 protein has one entry. The sample contains approximately 32,000 distinct CDR3 sequences, over 15% of which appear only once. The receptors stem from a female donor in good health.

The chain links TRBV5-6 to TRBJ2-4, with unresolved D. V was shortened by 4 bases and J by 0 bases, with 17 bases between the two germline ends. The length of the CDR3 is 17 residues. CDR1 and CDR2 (germline): SGHDT, YYEEEE. CDR3 in DNA: TGTGCCAGCAGCCTCCTCCATCTGAGACTAGCCAAAAACATTCAGTACTTC. Translation: CASSLLHLRLAKNIQYF.

This clonotype was picked up many times. The rearrangement joins TRBV6-6 to TRBJ2-5; 7 bases align to TRBD1. The CDR3 is made up of 14 amino acids. The V and J ends lost 5 bases and 1 base, in that order; junction bases with no gene match: 4. CDR1 and CDR2 from the germline V gene are MNHNY and SVGAGI (reference sequence). The CDR3 DNA sequence: TGTGCCAGCAGTCGACAGGGAAGCCAAGAGACCCAGTACTTC. Translation: CASSRQGSQETQYF.

In its sample, this clonotype was seen a few times. This chain connects TRBV5-1 to TRBJ2-5; 8 bases align to TRBD1. CDR1 SGHRS and CDR2 YFSETQ come from the germline V gene. This CDR3 region has 14 residues. Losses at the gene ends were 3 bases for V and 1 base for J; bases not matched to a gene: 2. The CDR3 nucleotides read TGCGCCAGCAGCTCCGGGACAGGCCAAGAGACCCAGTACTTC. Amino acid sequence: CASSSGTGQETQYF.

This clonotype was counted ten times or more. The chain couples TRBV5-1 to TRBJ2-5, with D possibly being TRBD2 (6 bases). V lost 2 bases and J lost 0, with 14 bases in between. This CDR3 comprises 16 residues. The germline CDR1 and CDR2 sequences are SGHRS and YFSETQ. The CDR3 loop reads CASSFNGEVNQETQYF. In nucleotides, the CDR3 is TGCGCCAGCAGCTTTAATGGGGAGGTGAACCAAGAGACCCAGTACTTC.

With regard to this clonotype: One base away lies a much larger clone, so this may be a sequencing read error. V usage is TRBV20-1 and J usage is TRBJ2-7; possibly TRBD1 for D (6 bases). This CDR3 is 16 amino acids long. Looked up from germline, CDR1 is DFQATT and CDR2 is SNEGSKA (reference sequence). DNA for the CDR3: TGCGGTGCTAGGGCTCCAGGGGTAGCCTCCTCCTACGAGCAGTACTTC. Translation: CGARAPGVASSYEQYF.

This clonotype was seen at least ten times. This chain uses TRBV29-1 with TRBJ2-1, with 7 bases lining up with TRBD2. Germline CDR1 reads SQVTM; CDR2 reads ANQGSEA. This CDR3 contains 13 residues. J was trimmed by 6 bases and V by 1 base; bases with no gene match: 3. CDR3 sequence (DNA): TGCAGCGTTGAAGGGACTAGACCCAATGAGCAGTTCTTC. It is translated as CSVEGTRPNEQFF.

This clonotype was seen at least ten times. The V gene is TRBV20-1, the J gene TRBJ2-5, with D uncertain. The CDR3 is 12 amino acids. Germline V gene data show CDR1 as DFQATT and CDR2 as SNEGSKA (reference sequence). V lost 5 bases to trimming and J lost 2 bases, with 9 bases between them. The CDR3 here is CSAPKVQETQYF. The CDR3 DNA reads as TGCAGTGCTCCCAAGGTACAAGAGACCCAGTACTTC.

This clonotype was found many times. V gene TRBV20-1 combines with J gene TRBJ1-1; a weak D match, TRBD1 (5 bases). Deletions cut 0 bases from V and 1 base from J, with 12 bases between. CDR1 DFQATT and CDR2 SNEGSKA come from the germline V gene (reference sequence). The CDR3 spans 15 residues. This CDR3 is CSARDLGTGNTEAFF. CDR3 in DNA: TGCAGTGCTAGAGATCTCGGGACGGGGAACACTGAAGCTTTCTTT.

V gene TRBV7-9 combines with J gene TRBJ2-3; D might be TRBD2 (6 bases). V shed 0 bases and J shed 11 bases, with 12 bases lying between them. CDR3 length equals 13 residues. Looked up from germline, CDR1 is SEHNR and CDR2 is FQNEAQ (reference sequence). In nucleotides, the CDR3 is TGTGCCAGCAGCTTAGCTGTAATTAGCGGGCAGTATTTT. Amino acid sequence: CASSLAVISGQYF.

As regards this clonotype: A much larger clone differs from this one at a single base, so this may be a read error. The gene calls are TRBV6-5 and TRBJ1-2; D call uncertain. CDR1 is MNHEY and CDR2 is SVGAGI in the germline V gene. The CDR3 has 15 amino acids. In nucleotides, the CDR3 is TGTGCCAGCAGTTACAGTGGGTTCCCGAGGTATGGCGACACCTTC. The encoded protein is CASSYSGFPRYGDTF.

The table lists this clonotype with many counts. The V call is TRBV2, the J call TRBJ2-2; 9 nucleotides align to TRBD1. The CDR3 spans 13 residues. V shed 6 bases, J shed 15 bases, and the junction held 11 bases outside the gene matches. Germline V lookup: CDR1 SNHLY, CDR2 FYNNEI. The CDR3 loop reads CASSFTGGELLFF. Written as DNA, the CDR3 is TGTGCCAGCAGCTTTACAGGGGGCGAGTTGTTGTTTTTT.

The chain recombines TRBV5-1 with TRBJ2-7, with a weak D call TRBD1 (9 bases). This CDR3 has 16 amino acids. Germline V gene lookup returns CDR1 SGHRS and CDR2 YFSETQ. Trimming took off 4 bases at V and 3 bases at J, with 20 bases between the two ends. DNA for the CDR3: TGCGCCAGCAGCCCCCGGGGGGGACAGGGAGGCTACGAGCAGTACTTC. Translated, it gives CASSPRGGQGGYEQYF.

The rearrangement links TRBV9 to TRBJ2-5; 9 nucleotides match TRBD2. V shed 0 bases and J 9 bases; nucleotides not matched to a gene: 6. Germline-derived CDR1 and CDR2 are SGDLS and YYNGEE. CDR3 size: 14 residues. CDR3 region: CASSVDQRGAAQYF. The CDR3 nucleotides are TGTGCCAGCAGCGTAGATCAGCGGGGGGCGGCCCAGTACTTC. Full variable domain (missing parts from reference TRBV9 and TRBJ2-5): DSGVTQTPKHLITATGQRVTLRCSPRSGDLSVYWYQQSLDQGLQFLIQYYNGEERAKGNILERFSAQQFPDLHSELNLSSLELGDSALYFCASSVDQRGAAQYFGPGTRLLVL.

This clonotype was recorded many times. This chain uses TRBV29-1 with TRBJ1-1; D possibly corresponds to TRBD1 (6 bases). With 5 bases removed from V and 7 bases from J, the gap between germline ends came to 14 bases. CDR3 length equals 12 residues. CDR1 is SQVTM and CDR2 is ANQGSEA in the germline V gene. CDR3 sequence: CSVYVGAVEAFF. The CDR3, as DNA: TGCAGCGTTTACGTGGGGGCGGTTGAAGCTTTCTTT.

In this sample, this clonotype turned up a few times. This chain links TRBV12-3 or TRBV12-4 with TRBJ1-5; the D gene is possibly TRBD1 (5 bases). Trimming stripped 5 bases from V and 6 bases from J, with 17 bases between. This CDR3 has 15 amino acids. This CDR3 is CASSAGTGLGQPQHF. CDR3 sequence (DNA): TGTGCCAGCAGTGCCGGGACGGGTCTTGGTCAGCCCCAGCATTTT.

By frequency in the sample, this clonotype is medium-sized. DNA of the CDR3: TGTGCCAGCAGTTTAGCGAATCCCGGGACAGGGTCCTACGAGCAGTACTTC. It codes for CASSLANPGTGSYEQYF. The chain combines TRBV12-3 or TRBV12-4 with TRBJ2-7, with 9 bases fitting TRBD1. The CDR3 sequence is 17 residues long. The V gene end was trimmed by 0 bases and the J gene end by 1 base; junction bases not matched to a gene: 7.

This clonotype has just one count. This sequence joins TRBV12-3 or TRBV12-4 and TRBJ2-7, with a weak D call TRBD1 (6 bases). CDR3 length: 15 residues. V lost 3 bases and J lost 3, with 15 bases in between. Here the CDR3 reads CASSFSGAGFYEQYF. CDR3 DNA sequence: TGTGCCAGCAGTTTTTCAGGGGCCGGTTTCTACGAGCAGTACTTC.

Sample share makes this clonotype medium-sized. The V and J genes are TRBV20-1 and TRBJ2-3; no clear D. V was shortened by 2 bases and J by 2 bases, with 11 bases between the two germline ends. Germline V gene sequence: CDR1 DFQATT, CDR2 SNEGSKA (reference sequence). The CDR3 has 14 amino acids. In nucleotides, the CDR3 is TGCAGTGCTAGACCGCTGGCTAACACAGATACGCAGTATTTT. This encodes CSARPLANTDTQYF.

The chain combines TRBV10-3 with TRBJ1-3; no firm D call. V lost 5 bases to trimming and J lost 4 bases, with 15 bases between them. The CDR3 extends over 15 amino acids. CDR1 and CDR2 (germline): ENHRY, SYGVKD. CDR3 sequence reads: CAISPDGLGGNTIYF. The CDR3 bases are TGTGCCATCAGTCCCGACGGCCTTGGAGGAAACACCATATATTTT.

This clonotype was counted only a few times. This rearrangement joins TRBV5-1 to TRBJ2-5, with D possibly matching TRBD1 (5 bases). CDR1 is SGHRS and CDR2 is YFSETQ in the germline V gene. V was cut by 4 bases and J by 4 bases, with 11 bases left in between. This CDR3 contains 13 residues. The CDR3 region is CASSPQGRETQYF. CDR3 sequence (DNA): TGCGCCAGCAGCCCGCAGGGTCGAGAGACCCAGTACTTC.

In this sample, this clonotype turned up many times. The chain recombines TRBV2 with TRBJ1-1, with 7 bases fitting TRBD1. Germline loops: CDR1 SNHLY, CDR2 FYNNEI. This CDR3 is built from 15 residues. V lost 3 bases and J lost 4; bases outside the gene matches: 8. CDR3 amino acids: CASSEENRGFTEAFF. The DNA for the CDR3 is TGTGCCAGCAGTGAGGAGAACAGGGGATTCACTGAAGCTTTCTTT. Filled out from reference TRBV2 and TRBJ1-1, the complete variable domain reads EPEVTQTPSHQVTQMGQEVILRCVPISNHLYFYWYRQILGQKVEFLVSFYNNEISEKSEIFDDQFSVERPDGSNFTLKIRSTKLEDSAMYFCASSEENRGFTEAFFGQGTRLTVV.

The CDR3 DNA is TGTGCCAGCAGCTTAGTGGCAGGGGTGAACACTGAAGCTTTCTTT. This gives the protein CASSLVAGVNTEAFF. This rearrangement joins TRBV7-9 to TRBJ1-1; tentatively, D is TRBD1 (6 bases). Per the germline V gene, CDR1 is SEHNR and CDR2 is FQNEAQ (reference sequence). Trimming removed 1 base from V and 0 bases from J, with 9 bases in between. CDR3 length equals 15 residues.